This TCR beta chain was identified in a study of T cell responses to AZD1222 COVID-19 vaccine. The study's findings and limits: Donors in the cohort were predominantly white British and more often female, and clonal diversity was possibly underestimated. Among those given AZD1222, only 6 or 7 were seropositive at baseline. Mapped onto spike, vaccine-associated CD4 TCRs spanned it and were dominant at 160-218 and 743-854.

The CDR3 consists of 12 residues. CDR1 and CDR2 (germline): SNHLY, FYNNEI. V gave up 5 bases and J gave up 9 bases, with 8 bases separating them. As to this clone: The target antigen is unknown.

Profiled with immunoSEQ multiplex PCR; TCRdb holds only in-frame clones, not every one. The sample yields around 150,000 clones, 80% to 90% seen once. The starting material was peripheral blood, obtained on day 0 of AZD1222 vaccination. The chain links TRBV2 to TRBJ1-6; D remains ambiguous. This receptor was taken from an adult in good health. The CDR3 reads CASSLQGSPLHF. The CDR3 DNA follows: TGTGCCAGCAGTTTGCAAGGTTCACCCCTCCACTTT.